What follows describes a single T cell receptor beta chain. The antigen remains unidentified. The data were obtained in a study of graft-versus-host responses after intestinal transplantation. Looking at the study overall: Each recipient received anti-thymocyte globulin induction, then tacrolimus and steroids for 2 to 3 years.

The method was immunoSEQ multiplex PCR; TCRdb's version includes in-frame clones alone and lacks a portion of them. The data hold over 100,000 clones, with roughly 87% observed a single time. Germline V CDR1 and CDR2: SGHDT, YYEEEE. The CDR3 runs to 15 residues. The V gene end was trimmed by 3 bases and the J gene end by 4 bases; junction bases not matched to a gene: 9. General study points: Within the allografts of patients who had graft-donor T cell macrochimerism, graft-versus-host to host-versus-graft clonal ratios were high. GvH clonotypes were identified within recipient marrow, with a subset emerging first in ileum or blood.

This receptor was identified in a human donor who received an intestinal transplant. The chain carries TRBV5-6 and TRBJ2-7; 8 bases match TRBD1. The input for sequencing was unstimulated CD4+ T cells sorted from spleen or lymph node cells, taken before intestinal transplant. In nucleotides, the CDR3 is TGTGCCAGCAGCTCCCGAGCCAGGGGGCTTTACGAGCAGTACTTC. Residues: CASSSRARGLYEQYF.